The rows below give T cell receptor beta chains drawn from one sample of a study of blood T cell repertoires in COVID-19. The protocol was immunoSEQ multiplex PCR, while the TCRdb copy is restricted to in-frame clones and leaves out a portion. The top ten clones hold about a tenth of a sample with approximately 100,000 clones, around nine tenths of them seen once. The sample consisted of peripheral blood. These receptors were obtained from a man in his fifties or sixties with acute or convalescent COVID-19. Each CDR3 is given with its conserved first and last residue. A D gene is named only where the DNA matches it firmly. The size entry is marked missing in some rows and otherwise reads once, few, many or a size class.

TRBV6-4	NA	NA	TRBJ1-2	TGTGCCAGCAGTGACTCGGGGAGTGATGGCTACACCTTC	CASSDSGSDGYTF
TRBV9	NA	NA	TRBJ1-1	TGTGCCAGCAGCACTAGCGGGGGGGCCACTGAAGCTTTCTTT	CASSTSGGATEAFF
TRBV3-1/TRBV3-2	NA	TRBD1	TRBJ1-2	TGTGCCAGCAGCCACCGACAGGGACAGGGGACCTATGGCTACACCTTC	CASSHRQGQGTYGYTF
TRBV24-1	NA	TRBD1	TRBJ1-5	TGTGCCACCAGTGATTCGGATACAGGGGGTGGGCAGCCCCAGCATTTT	CATSDSDTGGGQPQHF
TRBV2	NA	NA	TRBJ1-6	TGTGCCAGCAGTGCTACCCTAGGGCCACAGGAGAATTCACCCCTCCACTTT	CASSATLGPQENSPLHF
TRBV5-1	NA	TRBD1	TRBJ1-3	TGCGCCAGCAGCCCTTCGACAGGGTCTGGAAACACCATATATTTT	CASSPSTGSGNTIYF
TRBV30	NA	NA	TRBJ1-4	TGTGCCTGGGGGCGAGCAACTAATGAAAAACTGTTTTTT	CAWGRATNEKLFF
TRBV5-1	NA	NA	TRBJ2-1	TGCGCCAGCAGCTTGGTCCCCGGGGGGCGTGAGCAGTTCTTC	CASSLVPGGREQFF
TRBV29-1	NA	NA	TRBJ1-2	TGCAGCGTTGAGGGCCAGCACTATGGCTACACCTTC	CSVEGQHYGYTF
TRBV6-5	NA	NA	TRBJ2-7	TGTGCCAGCTCCCCAGCAGGGAACTCCTACGAGCAGTACTTC	CASSPAGNSYEQYF
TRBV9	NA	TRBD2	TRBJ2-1	TGTGCCAGCAGCCCGACTAGCGGGATCGTTAATGAGCAGTTCTTC	CASSPTSGIVNEQFF
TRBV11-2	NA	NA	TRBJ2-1	TGTGCCAGCAGCTTAGTCGCTAGCGTTTACAATGAGCAGTTCTTC	CASSLVASVYNEQFF
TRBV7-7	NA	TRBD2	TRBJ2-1	TGTGCCAGCAGTCCGTCAATTAGCGGGAGGGACTACAATGAGCAGTTCTTC	CASSPSISGRDYNEQFF
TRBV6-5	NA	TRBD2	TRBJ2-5	TGTGCCAGCAGTTGGACACTAGCGGGAGGGCGAGAGACCCAGTACTTC	CASSWTLAGGRETQYF
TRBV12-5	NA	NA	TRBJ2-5	TGTGCTAGTGAGGCAGGAGAGACCCAGTACTTC	CASEAGETQYF
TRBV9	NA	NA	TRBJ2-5	TGTGCCAGCAGCGTAGAAGCGAGCCAAGAGACCCAGTACTTC	CASSVEASQETQYF
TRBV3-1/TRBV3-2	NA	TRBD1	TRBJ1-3	TGTGCCAGCAGGGGACAGGGGGCGCCTGGAAACACCATATATTTT	CASRGQGAPGNTIYF
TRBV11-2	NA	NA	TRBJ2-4	TGTGCCAGCAGCGAGAATAGAGTAGCCAAAAACATTCAGTACTTC	CASSENRVAKNIQYF
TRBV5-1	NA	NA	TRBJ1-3	TGCGCCAGCAGCCACTCGGAGGGGAGACGCTCTGGAAACACCATATATTTT	CASSHSEGRRSGNTIYF
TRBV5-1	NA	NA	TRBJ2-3	TGCGCCAGCAGCTTTGGTGGAGCCAGCACAGATACGCAGTATTTT	CASSFGGASTDTQYF
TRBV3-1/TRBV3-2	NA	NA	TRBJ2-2	TGTGCCAGCAGCATGCCTGGTAGTTTGGCCGGGGAGCTGTTTTTT	CASSMPGSLAGELFF
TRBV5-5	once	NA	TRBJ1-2	TGTGCCAGCAGCTTGCGGCCAGGCTATGGCTACACCTTC	CASSLRPGYGYTF
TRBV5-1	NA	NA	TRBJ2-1	TGCGCCAGCAGCTTTGGGGTGGGAGTCTTTGGTAATGAGCAGTTCTTC	CASSFGVGVFGNEQFF
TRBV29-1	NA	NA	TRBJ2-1	TGCAGCGTTGGTAGGAGTGACTCCTACAATGAGCAGTTCTTC	CSVGRSDSYNEQFF
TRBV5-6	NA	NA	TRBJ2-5	TGTGCCAGCAGCTTGAGACTCCCAGAGACCCAGTACTTC	CASSLRLPETQYF
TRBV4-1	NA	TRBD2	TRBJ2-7	TGCGCCAGCAGCCAATTGCTAGCGGGATACTCCTACGAGCAGTACTTC	CASSQLLAGYSYEQYF
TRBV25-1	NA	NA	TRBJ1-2	TGTGCCAGCAGGCCAAGAGGGCATAGCTATGGCTACACCTTC	CASRPRGHSYGYTF
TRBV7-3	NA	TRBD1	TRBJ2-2	TGTGCCAGCAGCCCCAGGGGGCCCGGGGAGCTGTTTTTT	CASSPRGPGELFF
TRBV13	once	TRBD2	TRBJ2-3	TGTGCCAGCAGCTTAATCCCGGGGCTAGCGGGGTTAGGAGATACGCAGTATTTT	CASSLIPGLAGLGDTQYF
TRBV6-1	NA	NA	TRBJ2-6	TGTGCCAGCAGTGAAGGAGTATCCGGGGCCAACGTCCTGACTTTC	CASSEGVSGANVLTF
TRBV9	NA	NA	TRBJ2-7	TGTGCCAGCAGCGGACCCCTCGGGTCCTACGAGCAGTACTTC	CASSGPLGSYEQYF
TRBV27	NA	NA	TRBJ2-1	TGTGCCAGCATCGACCTTGGGGGCAGGTACAATGAGCAGTTCTTC	CASIDLGGRYNEQFF
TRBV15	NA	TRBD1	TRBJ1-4	TGTGCCACCAGCAGAGCGGACAGGGCTAATGAAAAACTGTTTTTT	CATSRADRANEKLFF
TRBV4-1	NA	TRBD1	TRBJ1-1	TGCGCCAGCAGCCAAGGGGGGACAGCCACACGGGGAGCTTTCTTT	CASSQGGTATRGAFF
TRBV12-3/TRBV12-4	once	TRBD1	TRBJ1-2	TGTGCCAGCACCTTAAACAGGGGGCAAGGCTACACCTTC	CASTLNRGQGYTF
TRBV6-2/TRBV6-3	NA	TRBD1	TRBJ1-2	TGTGCCAGCAGTCCCTCCTTCGCAGACAGGGATTATGGCTACACCTTC	CASSPSFADRDYGYTF
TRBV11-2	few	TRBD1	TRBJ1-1	TGTGCCAGCAGCCAGACAGGGGCGAACACTGAAGCTTTCTTT	CASSQTGANTEAFF
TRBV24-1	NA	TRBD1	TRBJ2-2	TGTGCCACCAGCCCGGACAGGGCATTCACCGGGGAGCTGTTTTTT	CATSPDRAFTGELFF
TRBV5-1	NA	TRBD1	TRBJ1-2	TGCGCCAGCAGCTTGGAGGGACAGATTTTGGCTAGTACCTTC	CASSLEGQILASTF
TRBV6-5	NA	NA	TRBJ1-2	TGTGCCAGCAGGGGAGACTGGGACTATGGCTACACCTTC	CASRGDWDYGYTF
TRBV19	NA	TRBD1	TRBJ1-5	TGTGCCAGTAGATTTGGGACAGGGAATCAGCCCCAGCATTTT	CASRFGTGNQPQHF
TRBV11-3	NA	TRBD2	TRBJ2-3	TGTGCCAGCAGCTTAGTGTCTAGCGGGGCTACAGATACGCAGTATTTT	CASSLVSSGATDTQYF
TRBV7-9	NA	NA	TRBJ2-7	TGTGCCAGCAGCCCCCCCGCGCGGGAGCAGTACTTC	CASSPPAREQYF
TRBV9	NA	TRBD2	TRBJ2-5	TGTGCCAGCAGCGTAGGCGGTAGCGGGACACGGGAGACCCAGTACTTC	CASSVGGSGTRETQYF
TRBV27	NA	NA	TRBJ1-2	TGTGCCAGCAGTTTATCGTTTTCGGTATGGCAGGGTTTTTATGGCTACACCTTC	CASSLSFSVWQGFYGYTF
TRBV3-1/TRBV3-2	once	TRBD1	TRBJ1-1	TGTGCCAGCAGCCGCCTTACCCCGGGACAGGGGACTGAAGCTTTCTTT	CASSRLTPGQGTEAFF
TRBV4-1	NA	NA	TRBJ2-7	TGCGCCAGCAGCCCTGTCCCCGACAGCTACGAGCAGTACTTC	CASSPVPDSYEQYF
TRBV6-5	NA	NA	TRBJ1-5	TGTGCCAGCAGTTACTCGATCGGGTGGAGCAATCAGCCCCAGCATTTT	CASSYSIGWSNQPQHF
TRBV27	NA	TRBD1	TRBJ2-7	TGTGCCAGCAAAGGGACAGCCTCCTACGAGCAGTACTTC	CASKGTASYEQYF
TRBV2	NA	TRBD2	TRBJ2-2	TGTGCCGGGACTAGGGGTGGCGGGGAGCTGTTTTTT	CAGTRGGGELFF
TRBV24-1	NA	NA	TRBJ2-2	TGTGCCACCAGTGACCCCCGACAGAGCACCGGGGAGCTGTTTTTT	CATSDPRQSTGELFF